The subject of this entry is one TCR beta chain. The data are from a study of blood T cell repertoires in COVID-19. Overall study: T cells, B-cell-depleted T cells, or PBMCs supplied cDNA or gDNA.

Method: immunoSEQ multiplex PCR; TCRdb's copy keeps in-frame clones and lacks some. The sample records some 330,000 clones, over 75% being singletons. Germline lookup yields CDR1 KGHDR and CDR2 SFDVKD. The CDR3 has 16 amino acids. Deletions cut 3 bases from V and 7 bases from J, with 18 bases between. Cohort 3 recovered donors had two negative PCRs, clearance, or symptom resolution. The TCR sequence derives from a man younger than 45 who had recovered from COVID-19. Sequenced: PBMCs or T cells enriched from blood (not recorded which). This chain links TRBV24-1 with TRBJ2-1, with D possibly being TRBD1 (5 bases). For the CDR3, the DNA is TGTGCCACCAGTGATCCAGGACCAAGGGGCTCTAATGAGCAGTTCTTC. As protein: CATSDPGPRGSNEQFF.